Following are 5 T cell receptor beta chains from one sample sequenced in a study of cytomegalovirus exposure and HLA in healthy donors. The PCR ran on 60 Vbeta and 13 Jbeta primers. Sequenced by immunoSEQ multiplex PCR; TCRdb stores in-frame clones only, minus some. The repertoire holds approximately 110,000 clones, 60% to 85% seen once, with roughly 5% in the top ten. The sequencing input was PBMCs. Source of these receptors: a female donor in good health and CMV-seropositive.

The gene calls are TRBV2 and TRBJ2-3, with TRBD1 identical over 12 bases. The CDR3 is 18 residues long. Germline CDR1 reads SNHLY; CDR2 reads FYNNEI. V shed 5 bases and J 3 bases; nucleotides not matched to a gene: 12. CDR3 residues: CASSPRDRGLYLTDTQYF. The CDR3 nucleotides are TGTGCCAGCAGTCCTCGGGACAGGGGGCTCTATTTGACAGATACGCAGTATTTT. The variable domain in full, completed from reference TRBV2 and TRBJ2-3, reads EPEVTQTPSHQVTQMGQEVILRCVPISNHLYFYWYRQILGQKVEFLVSFYNNEISEKSEIFDDQFSVERPDGSNFTLKIRSTKLEDSAMYFCASSPRDRGLYLTDTQYFGPGTRLTVL.

The genes are TRBV4-1 and TRBJ2-5; 8 nucleotides match TRBD1. The junction had 1 base not matched to a gene; V was cut back by 0 bases and J by 4 bases. The germline CDR1 and CDR2 sequences are MGHRA and YSYEKL. CDR3 length equals 14 residues. The CDR3 loop reads CASSQDRGRETQYF. CDR3 in DNA: TGCGCCAGCAGCCAAGACAGGGGGCGAGAGACCCAGTACTTC.

The chain employs TRBV5-1 and TRBJ2-7; 13 bases map to TRBD2. V trimming: 4 bases; J trimming: 2 bases; junction bases outside the gene matches: 3. Germline CDR1 reads SGHRS; CDR2 reads YFSETQ. The CDR3 contains 15 residues. DNA of the CDR3: TGCGCCAGCAGCAGTACTAGCGGGAGGGCCTACGAGCAGTACTTC. This translates into CASSSTSGRAYEQYF.

This rearrangement joins TRBV10-1 to TRBJ2-2; 9 bases are a match to TRBD1. Germline V gene data show CDR1 as WNHNN and CDR2 as SYGVQD (reference sequence). V lost 4 bases, J lost 0 bases, and 3 bases stayed unmatched. The CDR3 length is 16 residues. The CDR3 loop is CASSGDRGSNTGELFF. The CDR3 DNA sequence: TGCGCCAGCAGTGGCGACAGGGGGTCGAACACCGGGGAGCTGTTTTTT.

The chain links TRBV5-1 to TRBJ1-2; 7 positions match TRBD1. The germline gives CDR1 SGHRS, CDR2 YFSETQ. CDR3 size: 15 residues. J was trimmed by 2 bases and V by 5 bases; bases with no gene match: 9. The CDR3 sequence: CASRGQAGGNYGYTF. In DNA, the CDR3 is TGCGCCAGCAGAGGACAGGCGGGGGGGAACTATGGCTACACCTTC.